The 20 T cell receptor beta chains presented below share a single source sample, sequenced in a study of CD8+CD57+ T cells in acquired aplastic anemia. Investigators profiled TCR beta VDJ and CDR3 from genomic DNA template. TCRdb re-derived calls from the reads in MiXCR, one entry per CDR3 protein. The sample contains roughly 80,000 distinct CDR3 sequences, around 42% of which appear only once. Material for sequencing was sorted CD4+, CD8+, or CD8+CD57+ T cells (not recorded which) from PBMCs. These receptors came from a human donor in good health, serving as a control.

Many counts were recorded for this clonotype. The V and J genes are TRBV6-1 and TRBJ2-7; no clear D. CDR1 and CDR2 (germline): MNHNS, SASEGT. The CDR3 spans 14 residues. Trimming shortened V by 0 bases and J by 1 base, and 7 bases separated the two germline ends. The CDR3 region is CASSEADGSYEQYF. DNA for the CDR3: TGTGCCAGCAGTGAAGCAGACGGTTCCTACGAGCAGTACTTC.

The chain links TRBV29-1 to TRBJ2-1; TRBD2 agrees at 9 bases. Germline V gives CDR1 SQVTM, CDR2 ANQGSEA. The CDR3 has 14 amino acids. V gave up 1 base and J gave up 8 bases; unmatched junction bases: 6. CDR3 region: CSVEVREGFDEQFF. CDR3 DNA sequence: TGCAGCGTTGAAGTGCGGGAGGGGTTTGATGAGCAGTTCTTC.

This chain links TRBV19 with TRBJ2-7; D might be TRBD2 (5 bases). The CDR3 length is 14 residues. The V gene's germline CDR1 is LNHDA and CDR2 SQIVND (reference sequence). V lost 0 bases and J 7 bases, leaving 13 bases between the germline ends. The CDR3 bases are TGTGCCAGTAGTATAGACCCGGACTCCTGGGAGCAGTACTTC. Residues: CASSIDPDSWEQYF.

This clonotype occurred many times. The V and J genes are TRBV15 and TRBJ2-3, with 8 bases identical to TRBD1. From germline, CDR1 is LNHNV and CDR2 YYDKDF (reference sequence). Losses at the gene ends were 6 bases for V and 6 bases for J; bases not matched to a gene: 5. The CDR3 has 13 amino acids. Here the CDR3 reads CATRATGDDTQYF. In DNA, the CDR3 is TGTGCCACCAGGGCGACAGGGGATGATACGCAGTATTTT.

This sequence joins TRBV25-1 and TRBJ1-2; no definite D call. V was pared by 1 base and J by 3 bases, with 9 bases between. CDR1 and CDR2 from the germline V gene are MGHDK and SYGVNS. The CDR3 runs 14 residues. In nucleotides, the CDR3 is TGTGCCAGCAGTGAATTGTCCTGGGACTATGGCTACACCTTC. This gives the protein CASSELSWDYGYTF.

V gene TRBV6-5 combines with J gene TRBJ2-1; D is perhaps TRBD2 (5 bases). Germline values: CDR1 MNHEY, CDR2 SVGAGI. The CDR3 extends over 14 amino acids. Trimming took 2 bases from V and 3 from J, leaving 8 bases between them. Here the CDR3 reads CASSYARDYNEQFF. CDR3 DNA sequence: TGTGCCAGCAGTTACGCCCGGGACTACAATGAGCAGTTCTTC.

The chain joins TRBV19 to TRBJ2-5; D is tentatively TRBD1 or TRBD2 (5 bases each). V lost 8 bases to trimming and J lost 3 bases, with 13 bases between them. The CDR3 loop spans 13 amino acids. CDR1 is LNHDA, CDR2 SQIVND, per germline (reference sequence). The CDR3 region is CASSRGSEETQYF. In DNA, the CDR3 is TGTGCCAGTTCTAGGGGTAGCGAAGAGACCCAGTACTTC.

This clonotype was picked up many times. The chain employs TRBV5-1 and TRBJ2-7; D is possibly TRBD2 (5 bases). This CDR3 contains 15 residues. Germline CDR1 SGHRS, CDR2 YFSETQ. Trimming took 4 bases from V and 0 from J, leaving 14 bases between them. The DNA for the CDR3 is TGCGCCAGCAGCCCCTCCGGTGGGAGCTCCTACGAGCAGTACTTC. Translating it yields CASSPSGGSSYEQYF.

This chain joins TRBV29-1 and TRBJ1-2; no firm D call. The germline CDR1 and CDR2 sequences are SQVTM and ANQGSEA. CDR3 length equals 11 residues. V was pared by 0 bases and J by 5 bases, with 4 bases between. The DNA for the CDR3 is TGCAGCGTTGAAGATAGATATGGCTACACCTTC. This encodes CSVEDRYGYTF.

The table lists this clonotype with many counts. V gene TRBV2 combines with J gene TRBJ2-3; D is possibly TRBD2 (5 bases). Trimming stripped 7 bases from V and 4 bases from J, with 12 bases between. CDR1 is SNHLY and CDR2 is FYNNEI in the germline V gene. The CDR3 extends over 13 amino acids. The CDR3 coding sequence is TGTGCCAGCACGGTAGCGCTGGCAGATACGCAGTATTTT. Translated, it gives CASTVALADTQYF. Filled out from reference TRBV2 and TRBJ2-3, the complete variable domain reads EPEVTQTPSHQVTQMGQEVILRCVPISNHLYFYWYRQILGQKVEFLVSFYNNEISEKSEIFDDQFSVERPDGSNFTLKIRSTKLEDSAMYFCASTVALADTQYFGPGTRLTVL.

At least ten counts were recorded for this clonotype. The chain joins TRBV29-1 to TRBJ1-2; possible D gene TRBD1, 6 bases. Germline-derived CDR1 and CDR2 are SQVTM and ANQGSEA. The V end lost 4 bases, the J end lost 4 bases, and 16 bases lay between the germline ends. The CDR3 spans 14 residues. DNA of the CDR3: TGCAGCGTTGGAGAAACACAGGGATCCTATGGCTACACCTTC. Protein: CSVGETQGSYGYTF.

In this sample, this clonotype turned up many times. This chain connects TRBV7-9 to TRBJ1-2; the D gene is possibly TRBD1 (6 bases). There are 13 residues in the CDR3. Germline CDR1 reads SEHNR; CDR2 reads FQNEAQ (reference sequence). V was pared by 3 bases and J by 1 base, with 6 bases between. The CDR3 here is CASSLDSNYGYTF. The CDR3 DNA reads as TGTGCCAGCAGCTTGGACAGTAACTATGGCTACACCTTC.

V and J are TRBV9 and TRBJ1-2; D remains ambiguous. Between the trimmed V and J ends, which lost 1 base and 6 bases, there was a span of 22 bases. The germline gives CDR1 SGDLS, CDR2 YYNGEE. This CDR3 spans 17 amino acids. CDR3 residues: CASSVRDVEGAVDGYTF. CDR3 coding DNA: TGTGCCAGCAGCGTACGCGATGTAGAGGGAGCGGTTGATGGCTACACCTTC.

Regarding this clonotype: At one end, the junction sequence differs from germline, possibly due to a read error. V is TRBV24-1 and J is TRBJ2-1; D remains ambiguous. Per germline, CDR1 KGHDR and CDR2 SFDVKD. The CDR3 consists of 11 residues. CDR3 amino acids: CATSSYNGQFF. CDR3 nucleotides: TGTGCCACCAGTAGCTACAATGGGCAGTTCTTC.

Many counts were recorded for this clonotype. This CDR3 is CSARTAAEAFF. In DNA form, the CDR3 reads TGCAGTGCCCGGACCGCCGCTGAAGCTTTCTTT. The chain uses TRBV20-1 and TRBJ1-1, with D hard to call. The ends were cut back, 6 bases at V and 6 bases at J, with 11 bases in the middle. The germline V gene encodes CDR1 DFQATT and CDR2 SNEGSKA (reference sequence). This CDR3 has 11 residues.

This clonotype was detected many times. The chain joins TRBV24-1 to TRBJ2-1; no definite D call. V shed 6 bases and J shed 0 bases, with 8 bases lying between them. Germline CDR1 is KGHDR and CDR2 is SFDVKD. CDR3 length: 14 residues. The CDR3 sequence: CATSKGSSYNEQFF. The CDR3 DNA reads as TGTGCCACCAGTAAGGGTAGCTCCTACAATGAGCAGTTCTTC.

This clonotype showed up many times. The chain links TRBV11-3 to TRBJ2-7; 7 bases are a match to TRBD1. Germline V gives CDR1 SGHNT, CDR2 YENEEA. The CDR3 consists of 14 residues. Unmatched junction bases numbered 5, after V lost 5 bases and J lost 1 base. The CDR3 DNA sequence: TGTGCCAGCAGCCTCGGACAGGTATCCTACGAGCAGTACTTC. Translated, it gives CASSLGQVSYEQYF.

The gene calls are TRBV19 and TRBJ1-4; D is unclear. This CDR3 is built from 12 residues. Trimming cost V 9 bases and J 14 bases, with 19 bases left between them. The germline V gene has CDR1 LNHDA and CDR2 SQIVND (reference sequence). DNA of the CDR3: TGTGCCAGCAGCCAAGATTCCCCAACTCTGTTTTTT. This translates into CASSQDSPTLFF.

This clonotype was counted ten times or more. The chain is built from TRBV7-8 and TRBJ2-7, with D perhaps TRBD1 (6 bases). CDR3 size: 15 residues. Trimming took 1 base from V and 6 from J, leaving 16 bases between them. Germline V gene data show CDR1 as SGHVS and CDR2 as FQNEAQ. CDR3 nucleotides: TGTGCCAGCAGCTTAGGAGTCTTGGGGGCCGGCGAGCAGTACTTC. It yields the protein CASSLGVLGAGEQYF.

This clonotype was picked up many times. The gene calls are TRBV29-1 and TRBJ2-1; 10 bases fit TRBD1. The CDR3 loop spans 13 amino acids. Trimming at V came to 8 bases and at J to 4 bases, leaving 5 bases not matched to a gene. The V gene's germline CDR1 is SQVTM and CDR2 ANQGSEA. CDR3: CSIGQGDYNEQFF. The CDR3 region has the DNA TGCAGCATCGGACAGGGGGATTACAATGAGCAGTTCTTC.